These 25 T cell receptor beta chains came from one sample sequenced in a study of blood T cell repertoires in COVID-19. Assay used: immunoSEQ multiplex PCR; TCRdb lists only in-frame clones, some missing. The table records approximately 190,000 clones, roughly 86% of them present only once. The sample comprised PBMCs or T cells enriched from blood (not recorded which). These receptors were obtained from a middle-aged woman in a cohort exposed to, infected with or recovered from COVID-19 (not recorded which).

This sequence joins TRBV5-1 and TRBJ2-1; 8 bases fit TRBD1. Germline loops: CDR1 SGHRS, CDR2 YFSETQ. This CDR3 region has 16 residues. The J segment lost 7 bases and the V segment lost 4 bases, leaving 13 bases of the junction unmatched. CDR3: CASSGTTGEFRNEQFF. The CDR3 DNA reads as TGCGCCAGCAGCGGAACGACAGGGGAGTTTCGGAATGAGCAGTTCTTC. The full variable domain, rest sourced from reference TRBV5-1 and TRBJ2-1, is KAGVTQTPRYLIKTRGQQVTLSCSPISGHRSVSWYQQTPGQGLQFLFEYFSETQRNKGNFPGRFSGRQFSNSRSEMNVSTLELGDSALYLCASSGTTGEFRNEQFFGPGTRLTVL.

The chain joins TRBV5-4 to TRBJ2-1, with 11 bases that match TRBD2. V trimming: 0 bases; J trimming: 4 bases; junction bases outside the gene matches: 3. Germline CDR1 SGHNT, CDR2 YYREEE (reference sequence). This CDR3 has 16 residues. The CDR3 spells CASSLVAGGPYNEQFF. The CDR3 region has the DNA TGTGCCAGCAGCTTGGTAGCGGGAGGGCCATACAATGAGCAGTTCTTC. Variable domain in full (rest from reference TRBV5-4 and TRBJ2-1): ETGVTQSPTHLIKTRGQQVTLRCSSQSGHNTVSWYQQALGQGPQFIFQYYREEENGRGNFPPRFSGLQFPNYSSELNVNALELDDSALYLCASSLVAGGPYNEQFFGPGTRLTVL.

V and J are TRBV24-1 and TRBJ1-2; a possible D gene is TRBD1 (5 bases). This CDR3 contains 14 residues. Germline values: CDR1 KGHDR, CDR2 SFDVKD. The V gene lost 3 bases and the J gene lost 7 bases, with 14 bases spanning the gap. CDR3 DNA: TGTGCCACCAGTGATGAACAGGAAAGTGCTGGCTACACCTTC. This gives the protein CATSDEQESAGYTF.

The CDR3, as DNA: TGTGCCAGCAGCGTAGCCCCGACTCGACTGCAGTATTTT. Its translation is CASSVAPTRLQYF. The genes are TRBV9 and TRBJ2-3; no reliable D call. The V and J ends lost 0 bases and 11 bases respectively, with 13 bases between them. This CDR3 region has 13 residues. CDR1 and CDR2 from the germline V gene are SGDLS and YYNGEE.

The chain couples TRBV6-2 or TRBV6-3 to TRBJ1-1, with 8 bases fitting TRBD1. After removal of 1 base from V and 1 base from J, the junction contained 8 bases not matched to a gene. This CDR3 has 17 residues. Germline V CDR1 and CDR2: MNHEY, SVGEGT. The CDR3 loop is CASSYFPRDRRNTEAFF. The DNA for the CDR3 is TGTGCCAGCAGTTACTTTCCGCGGGACAGGAGGAACACTGAAGCTTTCTTT.

The chain uses TRBV6-6 and TRBJ1-5; 9 nucleotides align to TRBD1. The V and J ends lost 6 bases and 2 bases, in that order; junction bases with no gene match: 5. CDR1 MNHNY and CDR2 SVGAGI come from the germline V gene (reference sequence). CDR3 length: 15 amino acids. The CDR3 here is CASRGQGIGNQPQHF. Written as DNA, the CDR3 is TGTGCCAGCAGGGGACAGGGCATAGGCAATCAGCCCCAGCATTTT.

The gene calls are TRBV9 and TRBJ1-3, with 8 bases identical to TRBD1. This CDR3 has 16 residues. In germline, CDR1 is SGDLS, CDR2 YYNGEE. V was clipped by 0 bases and J by 5 bases; unmatched bases: 7. CDR3 in amino acids: CASSVGSGGIRNTIYF. The CDR3 nucleotides read TGTGCCAGCAGCGTAGGGTCAGGGGGCATTAGAAACACCATATATTTT.

This clone has only a few counts. This rearrangement joins TRBV6-2 or TRBV6-3 to TRBJ1-2; D not certain. Germline V gene sequence: CDR1 MNHEY, CDR2 SVGEGT. The V and J ends lost 2 bases and 0 bases respectively, with 4 bases between them. The CDR3 loop spans 13 amino acids. The CDR3 protein is CASSYTANYGYTF. Here the CDR3 DNA reads TGTGCCAGCAGTTACACGGCTAACTATGGCTACACCTTC.

V and J are TRBV7-2 and TRBJ1-2; D remains unclear. Germline V gene sequence: CDR1 SGHTA, CDR2 FQGNSA. The CDR3 has 14 residues. V dropped 5 bases and J dropped 3 bases, with 13 bases sitting between them. The CDR3 sequence is CASSPAQRYYGYTF. The DNA for the CDR3 is TGTGCCAGCAGCCCTGCGCAGCGTTACTATGGCTACACCTTC.

This chain joins TRBV27 and TRBJ1-4; possibly TRBD1 for D (6 bases). CDR1 MNHEY and CDR2 SMNVEV come from the germline V gene (reference sequence). This CDR3 region has 14 residues. Trimming removed 3 bases from V and 5 bases from J, with 10 bases in between. CDR3 sequence (DNA): TGTGCCAGCAGTTTTGGACAGACGAATGAAAAACTGTTTTTT. This codes for CASSFGQTNEKLFF.

Here the CDR3 DNA reads TGTGCCAGCAGTGAAGTCGGGAACTCGTACCAAGAGACCCAGTACTTC. Its translation is CASSEVGNSYQETQYF. The V and J genes are TRBV6-1 and TRBJ2-5, with D tentatively TRBD2 (5 bases). Germline CDR1 MNHNS, CDR2 SASEGT. Trimming removed 1 base from V and 0 bases from J, with 12 bases in between. The CDR3 loop spans 16 amino acids.

This sequence joins TRBV7-9 and TRBJ2-7; maybe TRBD2 (6 bases). CDR3 size: 17 residues. V dropped 0 bases and J dropped 0 bases, with 15 bases sitting between them. CDR1 is SEHNR, CDR2 FQNEAQ, per germline (reference sequence). The CDR3 protein is CASSLAGSRGSSYEQYF. DNA of the CDR3: TGTGCCAGCAGCTTAGCGGGGTCGCGGGGAAGCTCCTACGAGCAGTACTTC.

This chain joins TRBV24-1 and TRBJ1-2; possible D gene TRBD1, 5 bases. This CDR3 has 14 amino acids. Germline V gene lookup returns CDR1 KGHDR and CDR2 SFDVKD. V gave up 2 bases and J gave up 6 bases, with 12 bases separating them. The CDR3 sequence: CATSDSHRGNGYTF. The CDR3 region has the DNA TGTGCCACCAGTGATTCTCACCGGGGGAATGGCTACACCTTC.

This clone was recorded a few times. This sequence joins TRBV14 and TRBJ1-6, with 8 bases fitting TRBD1. CDR3 length equals 13 residues. Germline V lookup: CDR1 SGHDN, CDR2 FVKESK. The V segment lost 5 bases and the J segment 9 bases; nucleotides outside the gene matches: 3. Here the CDR3 DNA reads TGTGCCAGCAGCGGACAGGGAAGTTCACCCCTCCACTTT. Protein product: CASSGQGSSPLHF.

V usage is TRBV2 and J usage is TRBJ1-1; 9 positions agree with TRBD1. V was pared by 5 bases and J by 2 bases, with 12 bases of the junction left unmatched. Germline-derived CDR1 and CDR2 are SNHLY and FYNNEI. This CDR3 comprises 17 residues. The CDR3 loop is CASSTNGQGLSNTEAFF. CDR3 nucleotides: TGTGCCAGCAGTACCAACGGACAGGGGCTTTCAAACACTGAAGCTTTCTTT. The whole variable domain, filled in from reference TRBV2 and TRBJ1-1, reads EPEVTQTPSHQVTQMGQEVILRCVPISNHLYFYWYRQILGQKVEFLVSFYNNEISEKSEIFDDQFSVERPDGSNFTLKIRSTKLEDSAMYFCASSTNGQGLSNTEAFFGQGTRLTVV.

The chain uses TRBV6-5 and TRBJ1-6; the D is unclear. Deletions cut 6 bases from V and 4 bases from J, with 10 bases between. CDR1 is MNHEY and CDR2 is SVGAGI in the germline V gene. This CDR3 region has 14 residues. The CDR3 is CASSDREYNSPLHF. As DNA, the CDR3 is TGTGCCAGCAGCGACCGGGAATATAATTCACCCCTCCACTTT.

This clone has just a few counts. The chain joins TRBV12-3 or TRBV12-4 to TRBJ2-5; D gene uncertain. The V and J ends lost 6 bases and 2 bases respectively, with 4 bases between them. CDR3 length equals 11 residues. CDR3 sequence (DNA): TGTGCCAGCAGCCCGCAAGAGACCCAGTACTTC. The encoded protein is CASSPQETQYF.

The chain couples TRBV19 to TRBJ1-2; D is perhaps TRBD1 (6 bases). V was pared by 5 bases and J by 2 bases, with 15 bases between. The CDR3 totals 15 residues. The germline CDR1 and CDR2 sequences are LNHDA and SQIVND (reference sequence). The CDR3: CASSVGARGNYGYTF. CDR3 DNA sequence: TGTGCCAGTAGTGTGGGGGCTCGCGGGAACTATGGCTACACCTTC. The full variable domain, in which reference TRBV19 and TRBJ1-2 provide the parts outside the CDR3, is DGGITQSPKYLFRKEGQNVTLSCEQNLNHDAMYWYRQDPGQGLRLIYYSQIVNDFQKGDIAEGYSVSREKKESFPLTVTSAQKNPTAFYLCASSVGARGNYGYTFGSGTRLTVV.

The J gene is TRBJ1-5, the V gene TRBV28; TRBD1 might be the D (6 bases). The CDR3 runs to 15 residues. Germline assignment: CDR1 MDHEN and CDR2 SYDVKM. Trimming cost V 5 bases and J 0 bases, with 11 bases left between them. The DNA of the CDR3 is TGTGCCAGCAGTCTGAGGACAGTTAGCAATCAGCCCCAGCATTTT. This translates into CASSLRTVSNQPQHF.

The rearrangement uses TRBV10-2 and TRBJ1-2, with 7 bases fitting TRBD1. J lost 8 bases, V lost 5 bases, and 8 bases had no gene match. The CDR3 runs to 13 residues. Looked up from germline, CDR1 is WSHSY and CDR2 is SAAADI. CDR3 sequence reads: CASSQGGAGGYTF. The CDR3 region has the DNA TGCGCCAGCAGTCAAGGGGGCGCGGGAGGCTACACCTTC.

CDR3 sequence (DNA): TGTGCCAGCAGCTTTACAGGGCCAGATACGCAGTATTTT. Protein product: CASSFTGPDTQYF. The J gene is TRBJ2-3, the V gene TRBV11-2, with D perhaps TRBD1 (6 bases). The germline V and J ends were trimmed by 3 bases and 4 bases, with 8 bases remaining between them. CDR1 SGHAT and CDR2 FQNNGV come from the germline V gene. The CDR3 runs to 13 residues.

Concerning this clone: Other DNA sequences from this sample encode an identical CDR3 as well. The V and J genes are TRBV20-1 and TRBJ1-1; no reliable D call. The V end lost 0 bases, the J end lost 4 bases, and 3 bases lay between the germline ends. The germline CDR1 and CDR2 sequences are DFQATT and SNEGSKA (reference sequence). This CDR3 has 11 amino acids. CDR3 protein: CSARDRTEAFF. The CDR3 DNA follows: TGCAGTGCTAGAGACCGCACTGAAGCTTTCTTT.

As regards this clone: The germline gene is not matched at one end of the junction; a read error may be the cause. The J gene is TRBJ1-2, the V gene TRBV30; D is uncertain. Germline-derived CDR1 and CDR2 are GTSNPN and SVGIG (reference sequence). This CDR3 is 11 amino acids long. This chain's CDR3 is CAWSVAVLPLF. The DNA of the CDR3 is TGTGCCTGGAGTGTAGCGGTCCTACCTCTCTTC.

The genes are TRBV4-1 and TRBJ2-1; TRBD2 aligns across 12 bases. Trimming cost V 2 bases and J 1 base; bases outside gene matches: 3. Germline CDR1 is MGHRA and CDR2 is YSYEKL. The CDR3 runs to 17 residues. Here the CDR3 DNA reads TGCGCCAGCAGCCAAACTAGCGGGGGGACATCCTACAATGAGCAGTTCTTC. It codes for CASSQTSGGTSYNEQFF.

The count of this clone is one. J is TRBJ2-2 and V is TRBV10-1; D not resolved. CDR3 length: 16 residues. Germline CDR1 is WNHNN and CDR2 is SYGVQD (reference sequence). V gave up 5 bases and J gave up 0 bases, with 13 bases separating them. CDR3 coding DNA: TGCGCCAGCAGTCGGGTTGTCCTCCCGAACACCGGGGAGCTGTTTTTT. The encoded protein is CASSRVVLPNTGELFF.